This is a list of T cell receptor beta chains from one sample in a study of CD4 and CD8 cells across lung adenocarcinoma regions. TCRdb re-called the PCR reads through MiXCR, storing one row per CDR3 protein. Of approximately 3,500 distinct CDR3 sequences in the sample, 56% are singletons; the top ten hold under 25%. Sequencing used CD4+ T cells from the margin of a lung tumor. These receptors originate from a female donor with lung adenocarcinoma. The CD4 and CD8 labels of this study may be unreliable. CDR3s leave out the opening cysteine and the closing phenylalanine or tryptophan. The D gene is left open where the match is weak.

CDR3aa: ASSPERGGHYNEQF; d_gene: TRBD2; v_gene: TRBV12-3/TRBV12-4; j_gene: TRBJ2-1
CDR3aa: ASSIQVSGANVLT; d_gene: .; v_gene: TRBV6-1; j_gene: TRBJ2-6
CDR3aa: ASSEVGSGFSYNEQF; d_gene: .; v_gene: TRBV6-1; j_gene: TRBJ2-1
CDR3aa: ASSLLAGRNTDTQY; d_gene: TRBD2; v_gene: TRBV6-5; j_gene: TRBJ2-3
CDR3aa: ASSPRLAGQRTNTQY; d_gene: TRBD2; v_gene: TRBV27; j_gene: .
CDR3aa: ASSQDKQRGSTDTQY; d_gene: TRBD2; v_gene: TRBV4-1; j_gene: TRBJ2-3
CDR3aa: ASSLRGRGYEQY; d_gene: .; v_gene: TRBV27; j_gene: .
CDR3aa: ASSYSPPKATNEKLF; d_gene: .; v_gene: TRBV6-5; j_gene: TRBJ1-4
CDR3aa: ASSELGHLSTDTQY; d_gene: .; v_gene: TRBV6-1; j_gene: TRBJ2-3
CDR3aa: ASTYNYNEQF; d_gene: .; v_gene: TRBV10-2; j_gene: TRBJ2-1
CDR3aa: ASRDLTNYGYT; d_gene: .; v_gene: TRBV10-3; j_gene: TRBJ1-2
CDR3aa: ASSLQGAYTETQY; d_gene: TRBD1; v_gene: TRBV6-1; j_gene: TRBJ2-5
CDR3aa: ASEGLGGGDKETQY; d_gene: TRBD1; v_gene: TRBV6-1; j_gene: TRBJ2-5
CDR3aa: ASSASGRRGNEQF; d_gene: TRBD2; v_gene: TRBV6-4; j_gene: TRBJ2-1
CDR3aa: ASRGTSGSINEQF; d_gene: TRBD2; v_gene: TRBV6-1; j_gene: TRBJ2-1
CDR3aa: ASSFSGSSDEQF; d_gene: .; v_gene: TRBV27; j_gene: TRBJ2-1
CDR3aa: ASSEARDSLWETQY; d_gene: TRBD1; v_gene: TRBV6-1; j_gene: .
CDR3aa: ASSSGGWATNTQY; d_gene: TRBD2; v_gene: TRBV11-3; j_gene: TRBJ2-4
CDR3aa: ASIFRGSTGELF; d_gene: TRBD1; v_gene: TRBV6-1; j_gene: TRBJ2-2
CDR3aa: ASSHQTSGYYEQY; d_gene: TRBD2; v_gene: TRBV6-5; j_gene: .
CDR3aa: AIRAYGQPQETQY; d_gene: .; v_gene: TRBV10-3; j_gene: TRBJ2-5
CDR3aa: ASSPRGKGADEQY; d_gene: .; v_gene: TRBV7-2; j_gene: .
CDR3aa: ASRPTRATGETQY; d_gene: .; v_gene: TRBV27; j_gene: TRBJ2-5
CDR3aa: AATRDSDFYEQF; d_gene: TRBD1; v_gene: TRBV10-3; j_gene: TRBJ2-1
CDR3aa: ASGSGPHNEQF; d_gene: .; v_gene: TRBV6-1; j_gene: TRBJ2-1
CDR3aa: ASSQAPARAEAF; d_gene: .; v_gene: TRBV4-1; j_gene: TRBJ1-1
CDR3aa: ASSGEAGGAYEQY; d_gene: TRBD2; v_gene: TRBV6-1; j_gene: TRBJ2-7
CDR3aa: ASGPGGKNTQY; d_gene: TRBD2; v_gene: TRBV10-2; j_gene: TRBJ2-3
CDR3aa: ARRVYPGDTQY; d_gene: .; v_gene: TRBV6-1; j_gene: TRBJ2-3
CDR3aa: VMGLLAGSTDAQY; d_gene: .; v_gene: TRBV7-2; j_gene: TRBJ2-3
CDR3aa: ASSDRDRGFNEQF; d_gene: TRBD1; v_gene: TRBV9; j_gene: TRBJ2-1
CDR3aa: ASSYSGRGRSYTDTQY; d_gene: TRBD1; v_gene: TRBV6-5; j_gene: TRBJ2-3
CDR3aa: AILAGGTDMQY; d_gene: TRBD2; v_gene: TRBV10-2; j_gene: TRBJ2-4
CDR3aa: ASRSSYNEQF; d_gene: .; v_gene: TRBV25-1; j_gene: TRBJ2-1
CDR3aa: ASSYETSGKNIQY; d_gene: TRBD2; v_gene: TRBV6-2/TRBV6-3; j_gene: TRBJ2-4
CDR3aa: ASSFPGTGQTQY; d_gene: .; v_gene: TRBV5-1; j_gene: .
CDR3aa: ASSEEQWGTDTQY; d_gene: .; v_gene: TRBV6-1; j_gene: TRBJ2-3
CDR3aa: ASSTRQGSGAKNIQY; d_gene: TRBD1; v_gene: TRBV11-2; j_gene: TRBJ2-4
CDR3aa: ASSYDGSSYNEQF; d_gene: .; v_gene: TRBV6-5; j_gene: TRBJ2-1
CDR3aa: ASRSGSGTGELF; d_gene: TRBD2; v_gene: TRBV12-3/TRBV12-4; j_gene: TRBJ2-2
CDR3aa: ASRRGAYGYT; d_gene: .; v_gene: TRBV6-1; j_gene: TRBJ1-2
CDR3aa: ASSELWGFAYT; d_gene: .; v_gene: TRBV6-1; j_gene: TRBJ1-2
CDR3aa: ASRNGGAGEKLF; d_gene: .; v_gene: TRBV6-1; j_gene: TRBJ1-4
CDR3aa: ASVRDRGYQYTDTQY; d_gene: TRBD1; v_gene: TRBV6-5; j_gene: TRBJ2-3
CDR3aa: ASSFGTVGDTQY; d_gene: .; v_gene: TRBV5-1; j_gene: TRBJ2-3
CDR3aa: AGGPGSYDQETQY; d_gene: .; v_gene: TRBV3-1; j_gene: TRBJ2-5
CDR3aa: ASSIQGVETQY; d_gene: .; v_gene: TRBV27; j_gene: TRBJ2-5
CDR3aa: ASSVARVMYNEQF; d_gene: .; v_gene: TRBV10-1; j_gene: TRBJ2-1
CDR3aa: SARYRSNQPQH; d_gene: .; v_gene: TRBV20-1; j_gene: TRBJ1-5
CDR3aa: ASRRQTGFNEKLF; d_gene: .; v_gene: TRBV10-1; j_gene: TRBJ1-4
CDR3aa: AILAGGTDIQY; d_gene: TRBD2; v_gene: TRBV10-2; j_gene: .
CDR3aa: ASRDSGDTDTQY; d_gene: TRBD2; v_gene: TRBV10-2; j_gene: TRBJ2-3
CDR3aa: ASSEGIGGNEQF; d_gene: .; v_gene: TRBV6-1; j_gene: TRBJ2-1
CDR3aa: ASSLWATEYEQY; d_gene: .; v_gene: TRBV7-2; j_gene: .